The 17 T cell receptor beta chains below were found in one sample sequenced in a study. TCRdb reprocessed the 5' RACE reads via MiXCR and lists one record per CDR3 protein. This table holds around 30,000 distinct CDR3 sequences, under 30% found once. Specimen: naive CD4+ T cells sorted from a lymph node. Noted subset: naive CD4+ T cells, CD4+CD45RA+CD25-. The receptors come from a female donor with breast cancer.

This clonotype was seen at least ten times. The genes are TRBV28 and TRBJ1-5; TRBD1 might be the D (5 bases). This CDR3 comprises 17 residues. Trimming removed 3 bases at V and 2 bases at J, with 17 bases between. In germline, CDR1 is MDHEN, CDR2 SYDVKM. The CDR3 loop reads CASSFLTEGLGNQPQHF. The CDR3, as DNA: TGTGCCAGCAGTTTCCTAACGGAGGGACTTGGCAATCAGCCCCAGCATTTT.

This clonotype has a handful of counts. This sequence joins TRBV20-1 and TRBJ1-1, with D perhaps TRBD1 (5 bases). This CDR3 spans 13 amino acids. V gave up 0 bases and J gave up 9 bases, with 14 bases separating them. CDR1 and CDR2 (germline): DFQATT, SNEGSKA (reference sequence). CDR3 in DNA: TGCAGTGCTAGAGAGGCGGGGCCGCTAAAAGCTTTCTTT. This codes for CSAREAGPLKAFF.

This chain connects TRBV28 to TRBJ1-2, with D perhaps matching TRBD1 (6 bases). Germline-derived CDR1 and CDR2 are MDHEN and SYDVKM. There are 13 residues in the CDR3. V gave up 5 bases and J gave up 3 bases, with 10 bases separating them. CDR3 in amino acids: CASSPRQDYGYTF. CDR3 DNA: TGTGCCAGCAGTCCGCGACAGGACTATGGCTACACCTTC.

This clonotype turned up a few times. The chain couples TRBV28 to TRBJ2-3, with TRBD1 matching over 7 bases. Trimming cost V 3 bases and J 4 bases; bases outside gene matches: 4. The CDR3 sequence is 14 residues long. The germline gives CDR1 MDHEN, CDR2 SYDVKM. The CDR3 region is CASSFDRASDTQYF. CDR3 in DNA: TGTGCCAGCAGTTTCGACAGGGCCTCAGATACGCAGTATTTT.

The CDR3 DNA reads as TGTGCCAGCAGTTTAGTAGGGGGCGCTTCACCCCTCCACTTT. As protein: CASSLVGGASPLHF. J is TRBJ1-6 and V is TRBV12-3 or TRBV12-4, with 7 positions matching TRBD1. The junction had 3 bases not matched to a gene; V was cut back by 1 base and J by 9 bases. CDR3 size: 14 residues.

The gene calls are TRBV5-1 and TRBJ2-1, with a tentative D call TRBD2 (6 bases). Trimming shortened V by 4 bases and J by 0 bases, and 8 bases separated the two germline ends. Per the germline V gene, CDR1 is SGHRS and CDR2 is YFSETQ. The CDR3 sequence is 14 residues long. Here the CDR3 DNA reads TGCGCCAGCAGCGCGGGGTACTCCTACAATGAGCAGTTCTTC. Translated, it gives CASSAGYSYNEQFF. The full variable domain, in which reference TRBV5-1 and TRBJ2-1 provide the parts outside the CDR3, is KAGVTQTPRYLIKTRGQQVTLSCSPISGHRSVSWYQQTPGQGLQFLFEYFSETQRNKGNFPGRFSGRQFSNSRSEMNVSTLELGDSALYLCASSAGYSYNEQFFGPGTRLTVL.

This rearrangement joins TRBV7-9 to TRBJ1-1, with TRBD1 as a possible D gene (6 bases). This CDR3 has 13 amino acids. V was clipped by 2 bases and J by 3 bases, with 7 bases between them. Germline lookup yields CDR1 SEHNR and CDR2 FQNEAQ (reference sequence). The CDR3 sequence is CASSLTGYTEAFF. The CDR3 nucleotides are TGTGCCAGCAGCTTAACAGGGTACACTGAAGCTTTCTTT. The whole variable domain, filled in from reference TRBV7-9 and TRBJ1-1, reads DTGVSQNPRHKITKRGQNVTFRCDPISEHNRLYWYRQTLGQGPEFLTYFQNEAQLEKSRLLSDRFSAERPKGSFSTLEIQRTEQGDSAMYLCASSLTGYTEAFFGQGTRLTVV.

By share, this clonotype counts as medium-sized. The chain is built from TRBV20-1 and TRBJ2-3, with D perhaps TRBD1 (7 bases). From germline, CDR1 is DFQATT and CDR2 SNEGSKA (reference sequence). V lost 6 bases, J lost 3 bases, and 16 bases lay in between. The CDR3 contains 14 residues. For the CDR3, the DNA is TGCAGTGCCGACCAGGGGGGAGAGACAGATACGCAGTATTTT. As protein: CSADQGGETDTQYF.

This clonotype was recorded at least ten times. The chain employs TRBV5-1 and TRBJ2-1; TRBD2 matches at 13 bases. After removal of 0 bases from V and 5 bases from J, the junction contained 2 bases not matched to a gene. Germline V CDR1 and CDR2: SGHRS, YFSETQ. The CDR3 contains 16 residues. CDR3: CASSLDGTSGNNEQFF. CDR3 DNA sequence: TGCGCCAGCAGCTTGGATGGGACTAGCGGGAACAATGAGCAGTTCTTC. The entire variable domain, with the rest obtained from reference TRBV5-1 and TRBJ2-1, is as follows: KAGVTQTPRYLIKTRGQQVTLSCSPISGHRSVSWYQQTPGQGLQFLFEYFSETQRNKGNFPGRFSGRQFSNSRSEMNVSTLELGDSALYLCASSLDGTSGNNEQFFGPGTRLTVL.

The chain carries TRBV14 and TRBJ1-2; no definite D call. The CDR3 covers 14 residues. Germline V gene data show CDR1 as SGHDN and CDR2 as FVKESK. Trimming stripped 4 bases from V and 8 bases from J, with 17 bases between. This chain's CDR3 is CASSPFRGLRGYTF. The CDR3 DNA reads as TGTGCCAGCAGCCCGTTCCGGGGTTTAAGAGGCTACACCTTC.

A few counts support this clonotype. V and J are TRBV20-1 and TRBJ1-4; D uncertain. The CDR3 loop spans 14 amino acids. Deletions cut 6 bases from V and 2 bases from J, with 13 bases between. From germline, CDR1 is DFQATT and CDR2 SNEGSKA (reference sequence). CDR3 residues: CSAIDGVTNEKLFF. The CDR3 DNA follows: TGCAGTGCCATAGATGGGGTTACTAATGAAAAACTGTTTTTT.

Comment on this clonotype: A much more abundant neighbour one base away suggests this may be a read error. The CDR3 DNA follows: TGCAGTGCTAGAGGACAGGCCTACGAGCCGTACTTC. It specifies CSARGQAYEPYF. The chain is built from TRBV20-1 and TRBJ2-7, with D perhaps TRBD1 (6 bases). The germline V gene has CDR1 DFQATT and CDR2 SNEGSKA (reference sequence). CDR3 length: 12 residues.

This clonotype was observed a handful of times. J is TRBJ1-6 and V is TRBV7-3; D is possibly TRBD1 (5 bases). Germline V gene data show CDR1 as SGHTA and CDR2 as FQGTGA. Trimming pared 1 base from V and 5 bases from J, leaving 12 bases between. The CDR3 is 16 residues long. The CDR3 DNA sequence: TGTGCCAGCAGCTTAAACGATGGGGGTAATAATTCACCCCTCCACTTT. It codes for CASSLNDGGNNSPLHF.

Notes on this clonotype: A read error may explain this, as a much larger clone is one base away. The rearrangement joins TRBV4-2 to TRBJ2-2, with TRBD1 matching 8 bases. CDR3 length: 17 amino acids. CDR1 and CDR2 (germline): LGHNA, YNFKEQ. CDR3 region: CASSQDVARGLAGEPFF. The CDR3 DNA follows: TGTGCCAGCAGCCAAGATGTCGCCAGGGGGCTAGCCGGGGAGCCGTTTTTT.

The rearrangement links TRBV20-1 to TRBJ2-2; 16 bases map to TRBD2. The CDR3 sequence is 16 residues long. Per germline, CDR1 DFQATT and CDR2 SNEGSKA (reference sequence). With V trimmed by 6 bases and J by 4 bases, 5 bases remained unmatched. The CDR3 nucleotides are TGCAGTGCCATGGGGACTAGCGGGGGGGCCACCGGGGAGCTGTTTTTT. Encoded protein: CSAMGTSGGATGELFF.

This clonotype has just a few counts. One end of the junction varies from germline; a read error may be responsible. V usage is TRBV7-9 and J usage is TRBJ1-6; TRBD1 matches 7 bases. The CDR3 is 15 residues long. The germline V gene has CDR1 SEHNR and CDR2 FQNEAQ (reference sequence). The CDR3 coding sequence is TGTGCCAGCAGCGTAGCGGTTACAGGGGCTTCACCCCTCCACTTT. This translates into CASSVAVTGASPLHF.

The chain links TRBV28 to TRBJ1-1; 8 bases line up with TRBD1. Trimming cost V 4 bases and J 1 base; bases outside gene matches: 5. The CDR3 totals 15 residues. Germline assignment: CDR1 MDHEN and CDR2 SYDVKM. The CDR3, as DNA: TGTGCCAGCAGTTACAGGGGGTTTACGAACACTGAAGCTTTCTTT. This gives the protein CASSYRGFTNTEAFF.